The 20 T cell receptor beta chains presented below share a single source sample, sequenced in a study of memory CD4+ T cells and cytomegalovirus serostatus. Single viable CD3+CD4+CD8-CD45RO+ cells were sorted as the memory CD4+ T cells. Libraries were prepared by immunoSEQ multiplex PCR; TCRdb keeps only in-frame clonotypes and omits some of them. This repertoire shows about 73,000 clones, around 78% found once; its top ten account for 2.5% to 3%. The sequenced sample was memory CD4+ T cells from blood. The receptor source for this set is an adult in good health and CMV-seropositive.

The chain uses TRBV30 and TRBJ1-2; 10 bases are a match to TRBD1. Germline-derived CDR1 and CDR2 are GTSNPN and SVGIG (reference sequence). The CDR3 contains 14 residues. With V trimmed by 0 bases and J by 6 bases, 4 bases remained unmatched. CDR3: CAWSVRQGANGYTF. CDR3 DNA sequence: TGTGCCTGGAGTGTAAGACAGGGGGCGAATGGCTACACCTTC.

The table lists this clone with a few counts. The genes are TRBV5-1 and TRBJ1-6; 7 positions match TRBD1. J lost 11 bases, V lost 6 bases, and 11 bases had no gene match. Germline values: CDR1 SGHRS, CDR2 YFSETQ. The CDR3 spans 14 residues. CDR3 sequence: CASTAEQGKAPLHF. CDR3 nucleotides: TGCGCCAGCACAGCAGAACAGGGGAAAGCACCCCTCCACTTT.

This chain connects TRBV7-2 to TRBJ2-1; no firm D call. Germline CDR1 SGHTA, CDR2 FQGNSA. V was pared by 4 bases and J by 8 bases, with 9 bases between. The CDR3 is 12 amino acids. This chain's CDR3 is CASSSLLDEQFF. The CDR3 DNA reads as TGTGCCAGCAGCTCCCTTTTGGATGAGCAGTTCTTC.

The chain carries TRBV2 and TRBJ2-1, with D tentatively TRBD2 (7 bases). The CDR3 has 14 amino acids. Germline loops: CDR1 SNHLY, CDR2 FYNNEI. Trimming shortened V by 7 bases and J by 5 bases, and 15 bases separated the two germline ends. Here the CDR3 reads CASTLEGGNNEQFF. The CDR3 DNA sequence: TGTGCCAGCACCCTAGAGGGGGGGAACAATGAGCAGTTCTTC.

The chain's CDR3 is CASSLKGFQRGTEAFF. DNA of the CDR3: TGTGCCAGCAGCTTGAAGGGTTTCCAAAGGGGCACTGAAGCTTTCTTT. The chain recombines TRBV5-8 with TRBJ1-1, with D tentatively TRBD1 (5 bases). CDR3 length: 16 amino acids. Per germline, CDR1 SGHTS and CDR2 YDEGEE. Trimming cost V 1 base and J 4 bases, with 17 bases left between them.

The V gene is TRBV5-5, the J gene TRBJ2-1, with 8 bases that match TRBD2. V was clipped by 0 bases and J by 2 bases; unmatched bases: 1. Germline assignment: CDR1 SGHKS and CDR2 YYEKEE (reference sequence). The CDR3 has 15 residues. The CDR3 DNA reads as TGTGCCAGCAGCTTGGGTAGCGGGGCCTACAATGAGCAGTTCTTC. Its translation: CASSLGSGAYNEQFF. The full variable domain, in which reference TRBV5-5 and TRBJ2-1 provide the parts outside the CDR3, is DAGVTQSPTHLIKTRGQQVTLRCSPISGHKSVSWYQQVLGQGPQFIFQYYEKEERGRGNFPDRFSARQFPNYSSELNVNALLLGDSALYLCASSLGSGAYNEQFFGPGTRLTVL.

The chain has TRBV10-3 and TRBJ1-1, with D unresolved. This CDR3 has 14 residues. The germline V gene has CDR1 ENHRY and CDR2 SYGVKD. The germline V and J ends were trimmed by 4 bases and 1 base, with 10 bases remaining between them. The CDR3 nucleotides are TGTGCCATCAGTGTGCGAAGGGAGAACACTGAAGCTTTCTTT. Encoded protein: CAISVRRENTEAFF.

The chain joins TRBV5-6 to TRBJ1-6, with D possibly being TRBD1 (5 bases). This CDR3 has 13 amino acids. V lost 1 base to trimming and J lost 8 bases, with 7 bases between them. In germline, CDR1 is SGHDT, CDR2 YYEEEE. In DNA, the CDR3 is TGTGCCAGCAGCTTGCGAGGGGATTCACCCCTCCACTTT. This codes for CASSLRGDSPLHF.

The rearrangement links TRBV2 to TRBJ2-1; possibly TRBD1 for D (5 bases). Trimming cost V 3 bases and J 6 bases, with 12 bases left between them. Germline CDR1 reads SNHLY; CDR2 reads FYNNEI. This CDR3 is 14 amino acids long. CDR3 loop: CASSEEQELNEQFF. The CDR3 coding sequence is TGTGCCAGCAGTGAGGAACAGGAACTCAATGAGCAGTTCTTC.

Details on this clone: The sample holds other DNA sequences that translate to the same CDR3. This chain uses TRBV7-9 with TRBJ1-1; D remains unclear. CDR1 SEHNR and CDR2 FQNEAQ come from the germline V gene (reference sequence). The CDR3 length is 13 residues. Between the trimmed V and J ends, which lost 1 base and 0 bases, there was a span of 3 bases. CDR3 in amino acids: CASSLDMNTEAFF. The DNA for the CDR3 is TGTGCCAGCAGCTTAGACATGAACACTGAAGCTTTCTTT.

This clone was observed a single time. V usage is TRBV5-1 and J usage is TRBJ1-2, with a tentative D call TRBD1 (6 bases). Germline V gene lookup returns CDR1 SGHRS and CDR2 YFSETQ. The CDR3 extends over 15 amino acids. The V end was cut by 0 bases, the J end by 0 bases, with 9 bases between. The CDR3 DNA reads as TGCGCCAGCAGCTTGGGTGGGGGCTCTAACTATGGCTACACCTTC. Translating gives CASSLGGGSNYGYTF.

The chain recombines TRBV2 with TRBJ2-3, with 11 bases identical to TRBD2. The CDR3 spans 14 residues. Germline CDR1 is SNHLY and CDR2 is FYNNEI. V lost 6 bases and J lost 3; bases outside the gene matches: 2. The CDR3 reads CASRASGGTDTQYF. The CDR3 region has the DNA TGTGCCAGCAGGGCTAGCGGGGGGACAGATACGCAGTATTTT.

V usage is TRBV30 and J usage is TRBJ2-1; possible D gene TRBD1, 5 bases. The CDR3 covers 17 residues. Germline V gene sequence: CDR1 GTSNPN, CDR2 SVGIG (reference sequence). With 2 bases removed from V and 0 bases from J, the gap between germline ends came to 17 bases. The CDR3 DNA reads as TGTGCCTGGAGTCCCCAGGGCGGCTGGAGCTCCTACAATGAGCAGTTCTTC. Its translation: CAWSPQGGWSSYNEQFF.

The gene calls are TRBV5-4 and TRBJ1-6; TRBD1 agrees at 7 bases. The CDR3 consists of 13 residues. Germline V CDR1 and CDR2: SGHNT, YYREEE (reference sequence). Trimming at V came to 6 bases and at J to 7 bases, leaving 4 bases not matched to a gene. This CDR3 is CASTDRVNSPLHF. The CDR3 DNA reads TGTGCCAGCACAGACAGGGTCAATTCACCCCTCCACTTT.

The chain is built from TRBV5-4 and TRBJ1-2; D is perhaps TRBD1 (5 bases). There are 15 residues in the CDR3. V was clipped by 5 bases and J by 4 bases, with 18 bases between them. Germline CDR1 reads SGHNT; CDR2 reads YYREEE (reference sequence). The CDR3 nucleotides are TGTGCCAGCAGTCTGGCATTCGGCCAGGGCTATGGCTACACCTTC. It translates to CASSLAFGQGYGYTF.

The rearrangement joins TRBV28 to TRBJ1-1; D remains unclear. V lost 5 bases, J lost 4 bases, and 11 bases lay in between. The CDR3 runs to 13 residues. Germline CDR1 is MDHEN and CDR2 is SYDVKM. DNA for the CDR3: TGTGCCAGCAGTCAGGTTTCGGCCACTGAAGCTTTCTTT. Translated, it gives CASSQVSATEAFF.

The J gene is TRBJ1-5, the V gene TRBV10-2; D unclear. Germline V CDR1 and CDR2: WSHSY, SAAADI. The CDR3 loop spans 12 amino acids. CDR3 residues: CAAGSSNQPQHF. The CDR3 region has the DNA TGCGCAGCGGGGTCGAGCAATCAGCCCCAGCATTTT.

The chain uses TRBV7-9 and TRBJ2-6, with D perhaps being TRBD1 or TRBD2 (5 bases each). This CDR3 has 17 residues. With 2 bases removed from V and 0 bases from J, the gap between germline ends came to 11 bases. Germline CDR1 is SEHNR and CDR2 is FQNEAQ (reference sequence). CDR3: CASSLWDGFSGANVLTF. For the CDR3, the DNA is TGTGCCAGCAGCTTATGGGACGGATTCTCTGGGGCCAACGTCCTGACTTTC.

J is TRBJ2-3 and V is TRBV5-1, with 13 bases that match TRBD2. Germline CDR1 SGHRS, CDR2 YFSETQ. The CDR3 sequence is 16 residues long. The junction had 2 bases not matched to a gene; V was cut back by 4 bases and J by 0 bases. CDR3 in DNA: TGCGCCAGCAGCGGGACTAGCGGGACTAGCACAGATACGCAGTATTTT. This translates into CASSGTSGTSTDTQYF.

The V and J genes are TRBV10-3 and TRBJ2-3; D assignment may be TRBD1 or TRBD2 (6 bases each). Trimming stripped 9 bases from V and 0 bases from J, with 16 bases between. CDR1 ENHRY and CDR2 SYGVKD come from the germline V gene. CDR3 length: 15 residues. The CDR3 coding sequence is TGTGCCATGGGAGGAGAGACAGGTAGCACAGATACGCAGTATTTT. It is translated as CAMGGETGSTDTQYF.